One T cell receptor (beta chain) is described in this entry. Its antigen is unknown. The sample belongs to a study of T cell responses to AZD1222 COVID-19 vaccine. General study findings and limits: The donor cohort was predominantly white British with a female majority, and clonal diversity may have been underestimated. Mapped onto spike, vaccine-associated CD4 TCRs spanned it and were dominant at 160-218 and 743-854. Repertoires were collected only later (after the peak T cell response had occurred).

Produced via immunoSEQ multiplex PCR; TCRdb's table is partial and in-frame only. The table has roughly 140,000 clones, more than 80% seen once; the top ten hold more than 3%. V dropped 0 bases and J dropped 2 bases, with 11 bases sitting between them. The CDR3 is 15 amino acids. Germline values: CDR1 LNHNV, CDR2 YYDKDF (reference sequence). The origin of this receptor is an adult who received the AZD1222 COVID-19 vaccine. The chain carries TRBV15 and TRBJ2-7, with a possible D match to TRBD2 (6 bases). Sample: peripheral blood, taken 28 days after the second AZD1222 dose. The CDR3 region has the DNA TGTGCCACCAGCAGAGATCGGGGGATCGCCTACGAGCAGTACTTC. It specifies CATSRDRGIAYEQYF.